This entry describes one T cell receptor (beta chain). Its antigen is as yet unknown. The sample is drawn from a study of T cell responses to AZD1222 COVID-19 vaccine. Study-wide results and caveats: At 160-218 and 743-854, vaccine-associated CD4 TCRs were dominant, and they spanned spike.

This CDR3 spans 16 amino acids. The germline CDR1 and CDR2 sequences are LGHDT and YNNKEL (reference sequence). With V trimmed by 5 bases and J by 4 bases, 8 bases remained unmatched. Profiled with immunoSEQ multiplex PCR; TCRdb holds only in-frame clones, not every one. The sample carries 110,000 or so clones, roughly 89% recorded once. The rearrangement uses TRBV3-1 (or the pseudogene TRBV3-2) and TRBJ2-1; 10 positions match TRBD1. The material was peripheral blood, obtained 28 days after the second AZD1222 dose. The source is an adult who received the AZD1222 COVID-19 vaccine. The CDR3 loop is CASSWDRGRTYNEQFF. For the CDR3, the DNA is TGTGCCAGCAGCTGGGACAGGGGTAGGACTTACAATGAGCAGTTCTTC.